This T cell receptor beta chain was profiled in a study of PD-L1 blockade in urothelial cancer. Study-wide context: Atezolizumab 1,200 mg was given intravenously every 3 weeks, starting 2014.

The CDR3 runs 15 residues. Trimming removed 2 bases from V and 3 bases from J, with 14 bases in between. Germline V gives CDR1 MNHEY, CDR2 SVGAGI. Method: immunoSEQ multiplex PCR; TCRdb's copy keeps in-frame clones and lacks some. This table has some 60,000 clones, about 86% appearing once. The sample in question was PBMCs, obtained around atezolizumab (anti-PD-L1) treatment. This rearrangement joins TRBV6-5 to TRBJ2-7, with TRBD1 as a possible D gene (6 bases). The TCR sequence derives from a middle-aged man with urothelial cancer. The CDR3 region is CASSYQKDRVYEQYF. The CDR3 DNA reads as TGTGCCAGCAGTTACCAGAAGGACAGAGTCTACGAGCAGTACTTC.